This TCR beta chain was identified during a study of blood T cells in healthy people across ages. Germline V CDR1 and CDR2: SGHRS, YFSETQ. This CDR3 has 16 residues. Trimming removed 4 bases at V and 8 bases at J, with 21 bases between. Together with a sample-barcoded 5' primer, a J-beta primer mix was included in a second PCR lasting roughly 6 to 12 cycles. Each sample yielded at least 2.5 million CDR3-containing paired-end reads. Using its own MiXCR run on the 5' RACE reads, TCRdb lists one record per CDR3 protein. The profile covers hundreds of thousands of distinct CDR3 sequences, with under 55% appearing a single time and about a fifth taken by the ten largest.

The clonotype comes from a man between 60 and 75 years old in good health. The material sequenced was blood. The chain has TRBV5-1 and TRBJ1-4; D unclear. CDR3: CASSRAERILGEKLFF. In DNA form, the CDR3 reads TGCGCCAGCAGCCGAGCGGAGCGAATTTTAGGGGAAAAACTGTTTTTT.